Detailed here is one T cell receptor (beta chain). Its cognate antigen has yet to be identified. Nothing much larger sits one base from this clone, and base qualities are not available. The twin pairs came from the European Cystic Fibrosis Twin and Sibling Study Cohort, which recruited patients from more than 150 CF clinics across 14 European countries. Zygosity and CFTR genotype were confirmed in-house, and zygosity was tested by multiplex PCR of nine short tandem repeat loci. Peripheral blood was taken from each twin, and clinical parameters were recorded on the day of blood sampling. Phenol/chloroform extraction was used to isolate genomic DNA from peripheral blood cells, and the DNA was then kept in TE buffer at 4 degrees C. This entry is derived from a study of monozygotic twins with cystic fibrosis (dated by TCRdb to about 2021). In the study overall: Barcoded libraries were made from 3 to 3.5 micrograms of fragmented DNA using roughly 14 PCR cycles. To assess genetic influence on V and J gene usage, the study compared TCR beta repertoires within and across 16 monozygotic twin pairs with cystic fibrosis. On the day of blood sampling, twins were ranked among 1,060 cohort participants for weight-for-height and for FEVPerc (FEV1 disease centile). Made up mostly of children and adolescents, the cohort included ten female and six male twin pairs ranging in age from roughly 2.0 to 36.4 years, with a median of about 8.6 years. Data for three of the twin pairs had already been reported earlier in a different context.

TCR beta CDR3 regions were amplified by multiplex PCR using the immunoSEQ immune profiling system, following the manufacturer's instructions. An Illumina NextSeq system was used for sequencing. Turning to the authors' computational methods: Sequence data were processed on the immunoSEQ Analyzer platform, and clonality was computed as the square root of Simpson's index of productive rearrangements. V and J usage similarity was measured by Jensen-Shannon distance, and CDR3 generation probabilities were computed with OLGA. The immuneACCESS database (August 2020) and VDJdb (December 2020) were searched for shared CDR3 sequences. TCRdb obtained this table from immuneACCESS and retained in-frame rearrangements with V and J assigned. These tables miss some clones; where compared with another copy, unresolved V genes account for less than half of the shortfall, and the remainder is unexplained. V, J and clone size are those of that table, while D and trimming were read from the DNA. The sample table contains fewer than 15,000 clones; only one count was recorded for almost 85% of them. The ten largest clones represent around 0.5% of the sample.

What the authors observed across the whole study: V gene usage was most similar to the co-twin for 13 of 16 pairs, and J usage for 8 of 16 pairs, suggesting genetic constraints. No association turned up between shared CDR3 numbers and age, concordance or disease severity, and the cohort was small. Significantly higher nucleotide-identical clonotype sharing was observed within monozygotic CF twin pairs than between unrelated CF individuals (P = 0.000026, Mann-Whitney). Simpson clonality was generally low (median approximately 0.0097), which suggests a naive-dominated repertoire, and clonality was higher in the most severely affected patients.

The source is a man in his late teens or twenties with cystic fibrosis. What was sequenced was blood.

The DNA reads TGTGCCAGTAGTAACCTGGAAGAAAGACCAAGATATAGCAATCAGCCCCAGCATTTT. Its protein reads: CASSNLEERPRYSNQPQHF. The chain is assembled from TRBV19 and TRBJ1-5, with the D gene too uncertain to name. Trimming costs V 4 bases and J 0 bases, and their ends lie 22 bases apart. Taken from cysteine to phenylalanine, the CDR3 has 19 residues. Only the CDR3 DNA stays, 57 bases, in frame from base 1. CDR1 LNHDA and CDR2 SQIVND are derived from the germline V gene (reference sequence).